Below, one TCR beta chain is given with its context. Its recognized antigen is unknown. No quality values exist for individual bases; no much larger clone is one base distant. The cohort included some 30 patients with locally advanced or metastatic urothelial carcinoma who were treated at Memorial Sloan Kettering on a trial protocol. Peripheral blood mononuclear cells were collected pretreatment and during treatment, with between 1 and 8 total time points obtained per patient. The Qiagen DNeasy Blood extraction kit was used to purify genomic DNA from total PBMCs and tumor samples. PBMCs were collected pretreatment and during treatment and were isolated and stored as previously described. This sample is part of a study of PD-L1 blockade in urothelial cancer (dated by TCRdb to the late 2010s). With respect to the entire study: Every patient began therapy in the mid-2010s and was given atezolizumab 1,200 mg intravenously every 3 weeks. About nine tenths of the roughly 29 patients were males with bladder-origin urothelial cancer, and about 60% of the roughly 29 reported a prior smoking history. Patients had an ECOG performance status of 0 or 1 and had received between 0 and 3 prior chemotherapy regimens. Blood samples were analyzed 3 weeks after the start of treatment (second dose) and 6 weeks after the start of treatment. Blood samples gave a median of roughly 150,000 T cells and some 83,000 unique TCRs, with a median clonality of 0.080. Somatic, immune and clinical correlates of response to PD-L1 blockade with atezolizumab in urothelial cancer were the focus of an exploratory multi-omic analysis. Pretreatment tumor samples and matched peripheral blood, collected serially before and after atezolizumab treatment, underwent TCR sequencing. Durable clinical benefit was defined as a progression-free survival longer than 6 months, and TCR features were additionally tested against progression-free survival and overall survival. Whole exome sequencing and RNA sequencing of pretreatment tumors were performed alongside TCR sequencing in the same patients. Roughly 10 patients reached durable clinical benefit, while some 19 patients did not. Pretreatment blood TCR-seq was available for twenty-nine patients, at least one posttreatment blood collection was obtained for roughly 24 patients, and tumor TCR-seq was available for roughly 24 patients. The research as a whole found: A pretreatment peripheral blood TCR clonality below the median was linked to improved progression-free and overall survival. Among patients with durable benefit, tumor-associated TCR clones showed greater expansion in peripheral blood 3 weeks after treatment started (n ≈ 21, p = 0.022). Because the sample size was small (n of about 30) and many of the analyses were exploratory, the results are meant to be hypothesis-generating.

Synthetic TCR analog templates were spiked into each PCR to estimate absolute template abundance from read counts. The immunoSEQ assay was used to amplify TCRbeta CDR3 regions from genomic DNA with bias-controlled V and J gene primers. Sequencing of rearranged TCRbeta segments was done at approximately 20X coverage. The paper's data handling went like this. Clustering was used to correct sequencing errors, and CDR3s were annotated against IMGT to assign V, D and J genes. Only productive TCRbeta rearrangements were used in downstream analyses, excluding out-of-frame or stop-codon sequences. Clonality was calculated as one minus the Shannon entropy normalized by the log of the number of unique productive sequences. Clones differing between time points or between blood and tumor were identified by Fisher's exact test with Benjamini-Hochberg correction at adjusted p below 0.01. Here the immuneACCESS table is served through TCRdb, limited to in-frame sequences with V and J called. Missing clones are a known gap in these copies; in checked studies unresolved V genes cover under half, and the rest lacks a known reason. D and trimming come from the DNA, and the V and J calls and clone size come from that table. The sample table lists more than 85,000 clones, about 90% of them with a count of one. Of the sample, 0.75% to 0.95% falls within the top ten clones.

The sequenced sample was PBMCs, obtained around atezolizumab (anti-PD-L1) treatment. The source is a woman aged 80 or older with urothelial cancer.

In nucleotide form, the sequence is TGTGCCAGCAGTGATCTACCGGGACTAGGAGGATACAATGAGCAGTTCTTC. It translates as CASSDLPGLGGYNEQFF. The rearrangement combines TRBV6-1 with TRBJ2-1; 8 nucleotides in the junction match TRBD2. CDR1 and CDR2, looked up from the germline V gene, are MNHNS and SASEGT. Here V drops 3 bases and J drops 4 bases, and the junction holds 11 bases not matched to any gene. The CDR3 runs 17 amino acids, cysteine and phenylalanine included. Just CDR3 DNA is preserved here, 51 bases in frame from base 1.